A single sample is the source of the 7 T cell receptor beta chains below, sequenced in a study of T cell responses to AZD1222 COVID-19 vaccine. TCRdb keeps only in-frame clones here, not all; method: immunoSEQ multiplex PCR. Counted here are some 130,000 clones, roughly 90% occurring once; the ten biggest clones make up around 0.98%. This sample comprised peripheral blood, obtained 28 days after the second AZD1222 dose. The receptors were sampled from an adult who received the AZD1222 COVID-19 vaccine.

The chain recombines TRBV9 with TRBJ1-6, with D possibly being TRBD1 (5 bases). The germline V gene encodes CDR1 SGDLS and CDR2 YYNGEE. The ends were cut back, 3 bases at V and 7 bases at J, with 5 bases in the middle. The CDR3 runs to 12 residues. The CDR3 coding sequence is TGTGCCAGCAGCGAGGGGAATTCACCCCTCCACTTT. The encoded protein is CASSEGNSPLHF.

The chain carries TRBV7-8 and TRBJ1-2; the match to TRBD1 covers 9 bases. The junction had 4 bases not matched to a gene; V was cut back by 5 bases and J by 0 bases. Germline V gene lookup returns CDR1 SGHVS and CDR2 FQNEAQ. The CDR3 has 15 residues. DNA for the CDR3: TGTGCCAGCAGCATTGGGACAGGGCCTAACTATGGCTACACCTTC. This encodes CASSIGTGPNYGYTF.

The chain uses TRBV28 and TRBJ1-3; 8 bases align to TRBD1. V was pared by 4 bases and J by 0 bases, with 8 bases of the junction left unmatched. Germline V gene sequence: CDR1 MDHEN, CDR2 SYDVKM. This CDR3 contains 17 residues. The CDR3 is CASSSMGQESSGNTIYF. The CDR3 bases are TGTGCCAGCAGTTCGATGGGACAGGAGAGCTCTGGAAACACCATATATTTT.

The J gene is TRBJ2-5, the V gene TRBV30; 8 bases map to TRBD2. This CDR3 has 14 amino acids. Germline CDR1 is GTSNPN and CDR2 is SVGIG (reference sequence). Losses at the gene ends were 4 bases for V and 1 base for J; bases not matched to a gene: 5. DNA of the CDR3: TGTGCCTGGAATCGGCTAGCGGGCCAAGAGACCCAGTACTTC. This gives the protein CAWNRLAGQETQYF.

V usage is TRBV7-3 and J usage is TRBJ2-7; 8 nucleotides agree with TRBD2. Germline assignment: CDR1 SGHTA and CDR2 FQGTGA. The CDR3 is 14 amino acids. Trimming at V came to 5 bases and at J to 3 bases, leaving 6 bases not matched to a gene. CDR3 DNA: TGTGCCAGCAGCCTCGGGGGGGCGATCTACGAGCAGTACTTC. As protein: CASSLGGAIYEQYF.

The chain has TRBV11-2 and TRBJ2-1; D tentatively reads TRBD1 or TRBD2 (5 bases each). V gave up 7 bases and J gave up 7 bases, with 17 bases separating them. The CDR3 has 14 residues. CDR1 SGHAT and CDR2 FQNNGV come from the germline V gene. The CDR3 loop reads CASTLHGAQNEQFF. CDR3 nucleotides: TGTGCCAGCACACTGCACGGGGCTCAAAATGAGCAGTTCTTC.

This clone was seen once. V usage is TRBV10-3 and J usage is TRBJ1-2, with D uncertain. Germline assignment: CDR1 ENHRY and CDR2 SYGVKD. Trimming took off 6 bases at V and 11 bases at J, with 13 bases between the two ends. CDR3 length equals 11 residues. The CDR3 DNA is TGTGCCATCAGAGGTGGCACGGAGTACACCTTC. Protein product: CAIRGGTEYTF.